A single sample is the source of the 27 T cell receptor beta chains below, sequenced in a study of identical twins. TCRdb re-called the 5' RACE reads through MiXCR, storing one row per CDR3 protein. The sample shows some 900,000 distinct CDR3 sequences, around an eighth of them seen only once. This same sample was also part of a study on yellow fever vaccine responses in identical twins.

Sequencing input: PBMCs. The receptor set was obtained from a woman aged 18-35 years in good health.

The J gene is TRBJ2-1, the V gene TRBV20-1; 8 nucleotides align to TRBD2. This CDR3 region has 15 residues. The V gene's germline CDR1 is DFQATT and CDR2 SNEGSKA (reference sequence). V gave up 3 bases and J gave up 9 bases; unmatched junction bases: 13. The CDR3 DNA is TGCAGTGCTAGTCTAATGGGACTAGAAGTCGGTGAGCAGTTCTTC. It translates to CSASLMGLEVGEQFF.

V and J are TRBV7-9 and TRBJ1-4; D is undetermined. The V gene's germline CDR1 is SEHNR and CDR2 FQNEAQ (reference sequence). This CDR3 region has 15 residues. The germline V and J ends were trimmed by 5 bases and 7 bases, with 17 bases remaining between them. The CDR3 here is CASSPPGGGPEKLFF. The CDR3 coding sequence is TGTGCCAGCAGCCCCCCAGGAGGTGGGCCTGAAAAACTGTTTTTT.

The chain is built from TRBV20-1 and TRBJ2-1; 9 bases align to TRBD1. CDR1 and CDR2 (germline): DFQATT, SNEGSKA (reference sequence). The CDR3 runs to 19 residues. The V gene end was trimmed by 5 bases and the J gene end by 5 bases; junction bases not matched to a gene: 22. For the CDR3, the DNA is TGCAGTGCTTCCAATACCGGGACAGGGTACGGGGGAGGCAACAATGAGCAGTTCTTC. Translating gives CSASNTGTGYGGGNNEQFF.

V usage is TRBV6-1 and J usage is TRBJ2-2, with D perhaps TRBD2 (5 bases). V dropped 1 base and J dropped 5 bases, with 11 bases sitting between them. The CDR3 extends over 15 amino acids. Per germline, CDR1 MNHNS and CDR2 SASEGT. The CDR3 sequence is CASSEGNPGTGELFF. For the CDR3, the DNA is TGTGCCAGCAGTGAAGGAAACCCGGGGACCGGGGAGCTGTTTTTT.

A few counts support this clonotype. The J gene is TRBJ2-5, the V gene TRBV11-2, with D perhaps assigned TRBD1 or TRBD2 (5 bases each). The CDR3 has 16 residues. Trimming took off 5 bases at V and 7 bases at J, with 23 bases between the two ends. Germline CDR1 and CDR2: SGHAT and FQNNGV. CDR3 sequence: CASSPNSGTAPGTQYF. CDR3 coding DNA: TGTGCCAGCAGCCCCAATTCCGGGACGGCACCCGGGACCCAGTACTTC.

This clonotype was detected ten times or more. The V gene is TRBV18, the J gene TRBJ2-3; D call uncertain. The CDR3 has 12 residues. Trimming took off 0 bases at V and 4 bases at J, with 2 bases between the two ends. From germline, CDR1 is KGHSH and CDR2 LQKENI. CDR3 DNA: TGTGCCAGCTCACCACCGGCAGATACGCAGTATTTT. Translation: CASSPPADTQYF.

Concerning this clonotype itself: Mismatch with germline at one junction end may stem from a read error. The rearrangement uses TRBV2 and TRBJ2-1, with TRBD2 matching over 9 bases. Germline V gives CDR1 SNHLY, CDR2 FYNNEI. The CDR3 contains 15 residues. As DNA, the CDR3 is TGTGCCAGCAAGATATTAGCGGGAGTAGGGGATGAACAGTTCTTC. This encodes CASKILAGVGDEQFF.

This clonotype appeared many times. The V call is TRBV4-1, the J call TRBJ2-1; TRBD2 matches at 14 bases. This CDR3 region has 16 residues. Per germline, CDR1 MGHRA and CDR2 YSYEKL. V was clipped by 5 bases and J by 5 bases; unmatched bases: 5. DNA for the CDR3: TGCGCCAGCAGCGAGGGACTAGCGGGAGCAAACAATGAGCAGTTCTTC. It translates to CASSEGLAGANNEQFF.

This clonotype has just a few counts. The chain employs TRBV6-1 and TRBJ2-2; no reliable D call. This CDR3 region has 15 residues. In germline, CDR1 is MNHNS, CDR2 SASEGT. V was cut by 4 bases and J by 3 bases, with 12 bases left in between. The chain's CDR3 is CASSVLGRDTGELFF. The CDR3, as DNA: TGTGCCAGCAGTGTGTTGGGCCGGGACACCGGGGAGCTGTTTTTT.

As for this clonotype: At one of its ends the junction is not consistent with the germline gene, which may arise from a read error. The rearrangement links TRBV3-1 to TRBJ2-2, with 7 bases fitting TRBD1. Per germline, CDR1 LGHDT and CDR2 YNNKEL (reference sequence). The CDR3 spans 15 residues. The CDR3, as DNA: TGTGCCTGCAGCCAAGTCGACAGGGACGCCGGGGAGCTGTTTTTT. Translation: CACSQVDRDAGELFF.

This clonotype was detected a few times. The CDR3 sequence is CATQSGLGTDTQYF. CDR3 nucleotide sequence: TGTGCCACCCAAAGTGGGCTAGGCACAGATACGCAGTATTTT. The genes are TRBV6-1 and TRBJ2-3; no clear D. Germline V CDR1 and CDR2: MNHNS, SASEGT. This CDR3 is built from 14 residues. The ends were cut back, 10 bases at V and 1 base at J, with 15 bases in the middle.

This clonotype was seen at least ten times. The rearrangement links TRBV7-2 to TRBJ2-2; TRBD2 agrees at 8 bases. Germline V gene lookup returns CDR1 SGHTA and CDR2 FQGNSA. The CDR3 has 15 residues. The V and J ends lost 6 bases and 3 bases, in that order; junction bases with no gene match: 6. CDR3 in DNA: TGTGCCAGCAGGCCGGGGGGGTTGTACACCGGGGAGCTGTTTTTT. Protein: CASRPGGLYTGELFF.

The chain has TRBV5-1 and TRBJ2-1, with D possibly being TRBD2 (5 bases). CDR3 length: 13 residues. The V gene's germline CDR1 is SGHRS and CDR2 YFSETQ. Trimming pared 5 bases from V and 7 bases from J, leaving 13 bases between. CDR3 loop: CASSPTSINEQFF. In nucleotides, the CDR3 is TGCGCCAGCAGTCCTACTAGTATTAATGAGCAGTTCTTC.

This clonotype was seen a few times. This rearrangement joins TRBV2 to TRBJ1-5; 7 bases are shared with TRBD1. CDR1 is SNHLY and CDR2 is FYNNEI in the germline V gene. V was clipped by 7 bases and J by 5 bases; unmatched bases: 11. This CDR3 comprises 15 residues. CDR3 coding DNA: TGTGCCAGCACCCAGAGGGAGGGGGCCGATCAGCCCCAGCATTTT. It translates to CASTQREGADQPQHF.

This clonotype has a handful of counts. The V call is TRBV7-6, the J call TRBJ1-1; the D is unclear. The CDR3 has 14 amino acids. CDR1 SGHVS and CDR2 FNYEAQ come from the germline V gene. V lost 0 bases and J 1 base, leaving 6 bases between the germline ends. Written as DNA, the CDR3 is TGTGCCAGCAGCTTAGCGCAGGAGAACACTGAAGCTTTCTTT. It codes for CASSLAQENTEAFF. Combining the CDR3 with reference TRBV7-6 and TRBJ1-1 gives the whole variable domain GAGVSQSPRYKVTKRGQDVALRCDPISGHVSLYWYRQALGQGPEFLTYFNYEAQQDKSGLPNDRFSAERPEGSISTLTIQRTEQRDSAMYRCASSLAQENTEAFFGQGTRLTVV.

Only a few counts were recorded for this clonotype. V and J are TRBV15 and TRBJ2-5; 9 bases fit TRBD1. Germline-derived CDR1 and CDR2 are LNHNV and YYDKDF (reference sequence). The ends lost 0 bases at V and 5 bases at J; junction bases unmatched: 4. The CDR3 runs 15 residues. This chain's CDR3 is CATSRDGGTGETQYF. The DNA for the CDR3 is TGTGCCACCAGCAGAGATGGTGGGACAGGGGAGACCCAGTACTTC.

The chain recombines TRBV16 with TRBJ1-2; the D is unclear. V lost 0 bases and J lost 4, with 18 bases in between. The germline gives CDR1 KGHSY, CDR2 FQNENV. This CDR3 comprises 17 residues. CDR3 nucleotide sequence: TGTGCCAGCAGCCAATCCTCCACCACAGTGGGCCTCTATGGCTACACCTTC. Translated, it gives CASSQSSTTVGLYGYTF.

This clonotype was observed many times. The chain has TRBV2 and TRBJ2-2; 12 bases line up with TRBD1. The CDR3 is 15 amino acids. Looked up from germline, CDR1 is SNHLY and CDR2 is FYNNEI. Unmatched junction bases numbered 2, after V lost 4 bases and J lost 5 bases. CDR3 amino acids: CASSGDRGRTGELFF. The CDR3 DNA is TGTGCCAGCAGTGGGGACAGGGGGCGAACCGGGGAGCTGTTTTTT.

In this sample, this clonotype turned up once. The chain joins TRBV4-1 to TRBJ2-7; TRBD2 matches 9 bases. CDR1 is MGHRA, CDR2 YSYEKL, per germline. J was trimmed by 7 bases and V by 4 bases; bases with no gene match: 8. The CDR3 runs to 14 residues. The CDR3 is CASSRAGGPWEQYF. In DNA form, the CDR3 reads TGCGCCAGCAGCCGAGCGGGAGGCCCCTGGGAGCAGTACTTC.

J is TRBJ1-1 and V is TRBV15; D gene ambiguous. Per germline, CDR1 LNHNV and CDR2 YYDKDF (reference sequence). CDR3 length: 14 amino acids. Trimming left V 3 bases short and J 5 bases short, with 13 bases between. CDR3 nucleotides: TGTGCCACCAGCAGGGAGGGAGGAGAGACTGAAGCTTTCTTT. It yields the protein CATSREGGETEAFF.

In its sample, this clonotype was seen a few times. The genes are TRBV29-1 and TRBJ2-7; D call uncertain. The CDR3 runs 12 residues. Trimming stripped 3 bases from V and 4 bases from J, with 10 bases between. CDR1 SQVTM and CDR2 ANQGSEA come from the germline V gene. The CDR3 nucleotides are TGCAGCGTTGAGACACCTCCTTACGAGCAGTACTTC. Translating it yields CSVETPPYEQYF.

This clonotype has just a few counts. The chain employs TRBV5-1 and TRBJ2-5, with TRBD1 as a possible D gene (5 bases). The CDR3 is 17 residues long. Germline loops: CDR1 SGHRS, CDR2 YFSETQ. V lost 0 bases and J 1 base, leaving 16 bases between the germline ends. In DNA form, the CDR3 reads TGCGCCAGCAGCTTGGGGGAATCCCGAAGGGGCCAAGAGACCCAGTACTTC. Its protein product is CASSLGESRRGQETQYF.

A few counts support this clonotype. The chain joins TRBV19 to TRBJ2-7; no reliable D call. This CDR3 is 13 amino acids long. Germline lookup yields CDR1 LNHDA and CDR2 SQIVND (reference sequence). Trimming took 2 bases from V and 3 from J, leaving 8 bases between them. The CDR3 spells CASSITVIYEQYV. The CDR3 bases are TGTGCCAGTAGTATAACAGTGATCTACGAGCAGTACGTC.

This clonotype was observed a handful of times. This chain connects TRBV5-1 to TRBJ1-4; no clear D gene. Germline CDR1 SGHRS, CDR2 YFSETQ. CDR3 size: 14 residues. The V end was cut by 5 bases, the J end by 0 bases, with 8 bases between. CDR3 in amino acids: CASRTQATNEKLFF. As DNA, the CDR3 is TGCGCCAGCAGAACTCAAGCAACTAATGAAAAACTGTTTTTT.

This clonotype was seen a handful of times. V and J are TRBV27 and TRBJ2-1; 12 bases align to TRBD2. The trim removed 2 bases at V and 4 bases at J, leaving 6 bases unmatched. CDR3 length: 17 amino acids. The germline CDR1 and CDR2 sequences are MNHEY and SMNVEV (reference sequence). CDR3 region: CASSLLAGGLGYNEQFF. In DNA, the CDR3 is TGTGCCAGCAGTTTACTAGCGGGAGGGCTTGGGTACAATGAGCAGTTCTTC.

This clonotype came up a few times. The gene calls are TRBV20-1 and TRBJ1-1; 9 nucleotides align to TRBD1. The CDR3 covers 14 residues. The V gene end was trimmed by 6 bases and the J gene end by 0 bases; junction bases not matched to a gene: 5. Germline CDR1 and CDR2: DFQATT and SNEGSKA (reference sequence). CDR3 sequence (DNA): TGCAGTGCCCACAGACAGGGGGTGAACACTGAAGCTTTCTTT. Residues: CSAHRQGVNTEAFF.

The chain uses TRBV20-1 and TRBJ2-5; D might be TRBD1 (6 bases). There are 14 residues in the CDR3. Germline CDR1 and CDR2: DFQATT and SNEGSKA (reference sequence). V was shortened by 0 bases and J by 2 bases, with 10 bases between the two germline ends. CDR3 coding DNA: TGCAGTGCTAGAGACAGGGGTGCACAAGAGACCCAGTACTTC. It is translated as CSARDRGAQETQYF.